This is a list of T cell receptor beta chains from one sample in a study of cytomegalovirus exposure and HLA in healthy donors. The assay was immunoSEQ multiplex PCR, and TCRdb's table has in-frame clones only and misses some. The table lists about 140,000 clones, almost 85% of them singletons, with roughly 3.2% in the top ten. Sequencing used PBMCs. These receptor sequences come from a man aged 18 to 29 in good health and CMV-seropositive. Each CDR3 is given with its conserved first and last residue. D genes are given only for firm matches. Clone size is given for some rows only: seen once, a few or many times, or a class if the clone is expanded.

size: NA; D: NA; V: TRBV6-1; J: TRBJ2-1; DNA: TGTGCCAGCGGGCAGGGGCCCAATGAGCAGTTCTTC; CDR3: CASGQGPNEQFF
size: NA; D: NA; V: TRBV28; J: TRBJ2-3; DNA: TGTGCCAGCAGCCTATTACGGGGCACAGATACGCAGTATTTT; CDR3: CASSLLRGTDTQYF
size: NA; D: NA; V: TRBV5-1; J: TRBJ1-2; DNA: TGCGCCAGCAGCTTGCGGAGTGACTATGGCTACACCTTC; CDR3: CASSLRSDYGYTF
size: NA; D: TRBD1; V: TRBV5-1; J: TRBJ2-7; DNA: TGCGCCAGCAGCTCCAGACAGGGGACCTACGAGCAGTACTTC; CDR3: CASSSRQGTYEQYF
size: NA; D: NA; V: TRBV7-2; J: TRBJ1-5; DNA: TGTGCCAGCAGCTTAGGCGGTTTCGTGGGTTACAATCAGCCCCAGCATTTT; CDR3: CASSLGGFVGYNQPQHF
size: NA; D: TRBD2; V: TRBV19; J: TRBJ2-7; DNA: TGTGCCAGTAGTGACAAGAGCGGGATGAGATCCTACGAGCAGTACTTC; CDR3: CASSDKSGMRSYEQYF
size: once; D: NA; V: TRBV27; J: TRBJ2-1; DNA: TGTGCCAGCAGTTTAAGGGGGGAGGGTGAGCAGTTCTTC; CDR3: CASSLRGEGEQFF
size: NA; D: TRBD2; V: TRBV10-2; J: TRBJ2-2; DNA: TGCGCCTGCAGTGATAGCGGGAGTTGGGGCGGGGAGCTGTTTTTT; CDR3: CACSDSGSWGGELFF
size: NA; D: TRBD1; V: TRBV7-9; J: TRBJ1-5; DNA: TGTGCCACCGGGACAGGGGGCCTTGGGAATCAGCCCCAGCATTTT; CDR3: CATGTGGLGNQPQHF
size: NA; D: NA; V: TRBV5-4; J: TRBJ2-7; DNA: TGTGCCAGCAGCTTAGGGGGGGCGGTGGAGCAGTACTTC; CDR3: CASSLGGAVEQYF
size: NA; D: TRBD1; V: TRBV30; J: TRBJ2-3; DNA: TGTGCCTGGACCCGGGACAGGGGGCTGGGAGATACGCAGTATTTT; CDR3: CAWTRDRGLGDTQYF
size: NA; D: NA; V: TRBV20-1; J: TRBJ1-1; DNA: TGCAGTGCAAGCATGAACACTGAAGCTTTCTTT; CDR3: CSASMNTEAFF
size: NA; D: NA; V: TRBV6-1; J: TRBJ1-5; DNA: TGTGCCAGCAGTGATGAGGACGGGGGGGGCAATCAGCCCCAGCATTTT; CDR3: CASSDEDGGGNQPQHF
size: NA; D: TRBD2; V: TRBV5-1; J: TRBJ2-7; DNA: TGCGCCAGCAGCTCCCAAGCGGGAGGGCCGTACGAGCAGTACTTC; CDR3: CASSSQAGGPYEQYF
size: NA; D: NA; V: TRBV28; J: TRBJ1-5; DNA: TGTGCCAGCAGTTTACGGGGACAGCCCCAGCATTTT; CDR3: CASSLRGQPQHF
size: NA; D: NA; V: TRBV7-9; J: TRBJ1-5; DNA: TGTGCCAGCAGCTTAGAGGTTCAGGGTGGCGAGCCCCAGCATTTT; CDR3: CASSLEVQGGEPQHF
size: few; D: NA; V: TRBV7-2; J: TRBJ2-7; DNA: TGTGCCAGCAGCTTAGGTCCATCCTCCTACGAGCAGTACTTC; CDR3: CASSLGPSSYEQYF
size: NA; D: NA; V: TRBV6-5; J: TRBJ2-1; DNA: TGTGCCAGCAGTTACGAAGCCCTCGCCTCCTACAATGAGCAGTTCTTC; CDR3: CASSYEALASYNEQFF
size: NA; D: TRBD2; V: TRBV28; J: TRBJ2-5; DNA: TGTGCCAGCAGTTACGCTTCGGGGGGGGGAGAGACCCAGTACTTC; CDR3: CASSYASGGGETQYF
size: few; D: TRBD1; V: TRBV18; J: TRBJ1-5; DNA: TGTGCCAGCTCACCAGGACAGGGCAATCAGCCCCAGCATTTT; CDR3: CASSPGQGNQPQHF
size: few; D: TRBD1; V: TRBV9; J: TRBJ2-1; DNA: TGTGCCAGCAGCGACCCGGGACAGGGCCAAGATGAGCAGTTCTTC; CDR3: CASSDPGQGQDEQFF
size: NA; D: TRBD1; V: TRBV7-9; J: TRBJ2-1; DNA: TGTGCCAGCAGCTTAGACTGGGGGAACAGGGGATACAATGAGCAGTTCTTC; CDR3: CASSLDWGNRGYNEQFF
size: NA; D: TRBD1; V: TRBV28; J: TRBJ2-1; DNA: TGTGCCAGCAGTCGATCAGGGGGTTCCCCCTACAATGAGCAGTTCTTC; CDR3: CASSRSGGSPYNEQFF
size: NA; D: NA; V: TRBV7-3; J: TRBJ1-1; DNA: TGTGCCAGCAGCTTAACGAGACAGAGTGAAGCTTTCTTT; CDR3: CASSLTRQSEAFF
size: few; D: NA; V: TRBV18; J: TRBJ1-4; DNA: TGTGCCAGCTCACCCCCTCAAGGGCGGGGAGAAAAACTGTTTTTT; CDR3: CASSPPQGRGEKLFF
size: NA; D: NA; V: TRBV7-9; J: TRBJ2-1; DNA: TGTGCCAGCAGCGTCCAGTTAAATGAGCAGTTCTTC; CDR3: CASSVQLNEQFF
size: NA; D: NA; V: TRBV29-1; J: TRBJ1-2; DNA: TGCAGCGTTCAACCGACGGGGAACTATGGCTACACCTTC; CDR3: CSVQPTGNYGYTF
size: NA; D: TRBD2; V: TRBV2; J: TRBJ2-7; DNA: TGTGCCAGCATCAATGGGGGGGGATCACTCTACGAGCAGTACTTC; CDR3: CASINGGGSLYEQYF
size: few; D: NA; V: TRBV7-6; J: TRBJ2-7; DNA: TGTGCCAGCAGCTTAGCGCAGGAGCAGTACTTC; CDR3: CASSLAQEQYF
size: NA; D: NA; V: TRBV7-9; J: TRBJ1-2; DNA: TGTGCCAGCCAATCAAGCGGGGGGGGACCCTATGGCTACACCTTC; CDR3: CASQSSGGGPYGYTF
size: NA; D: NA; V: TRBV11-2; J: TRBJ2-7; DNA: TGTGCCAGCAGCCCATATCCCCTTGGGGGGGCCTCATACTACGAGCAGTACTTC; CDR3: CASSPYPLGGASYYEQYF
size: NA; D: TRBD1; V: TRBV10-1; J: TRBJ2-7; DNA: TGCGCCAGCAGTGAGTCGGAGGACAGGAGCTCCTACGAGCAGTACTTC; CDR3: CASSESEDRSSYEQYF
size: NA; D: TRBD1; V: TRBV11-2; J: TRBJ1-2; DNA: TGTGCCAGCAGCCTCGGGACAGGGTGGGACCGCTATGGCTACACCTTC; CDR3: CASSLGTGWDRYGYTF
size: NA; D: NA; V: TRBV28; J: TRBJ2-7; DNA: TGTGCCAGCAGTTTTCGGGGAAAACTCTCCTACGAGCAGTACTTC; CDR3: CASSFRGKLSYEQYF
size: NA; D: TRBD1; V: TRBV5-8; J: TRBJ2-2; DNA: TGTGAGACAGGGAAGAACACCGGGGAGCTGTTTTTT; CDR3: CETGKNTGELFF
size: NA; D: NA; V: TRBV5-1; J: TRBJ2-2; DNA: TGCGCCAGCAGCTTGGTACCGACACTAGAGACCGGGGAGCTGTTTTTT; CDR3: CASSLVPTLETGELFF
size: few; D: TRBD2; V: TRBV14; J: TRBJ2-5; DNA: TGTGCCAGCAGCCACCCGGGACTAGCGGGAGTTGGAGAGACCCAGTACTTC; CDR3: CASSHPGLAGVGETQYF
size: NA; D: NA; V: TRBV7-9; J: TRBJ2-1; DNA: TGTGCCAGCAGCTTTTTGAGGGTACACCACAATGAGCAGTTCTTC; CDR3: CASSFLRVHHNEQFF
size: NA; D: NA; V: TRBV5-1; J: TRBJ1-5; DNA: TGCGCCAGCAGCCCCGGGGGGAGGGCGGAGAATCAGCCCCAGCATTTT; CDR3: CASSPGGRAENQPQHF
size: NA; D: NA; V: TRBV9; J: TRBJ1-1; DNA: TGTGCCAGCAGCTCGGGACTGATGAACACTGAAGCTTTCTTT; CDR3: CASSSGLMNTEAFF
size: NA; D: NA; V: TRBV4-1; J: TRBJ2-7; DNA: TGCGCCAGCAGCCAAGGTGGCATCGAGCAGTACTTC; CDR3: CASSQGGIEQYF
size: once; D: TRBD2; V: TRBV28; J: TRBJ2-7; DNA: TGTGCCAGCAGTTTATTAGGGCTAGCGGGAGGGCCTGACGAGCAGTACTTC; CDR3: CASSLLGLAGGPDEQYF
size: NA; D: TRBD1; V: TRBV29-1; J: TRBJ1-2; DNA: TGCAGCACCACCGGGACAGGGGGCTCTGGGGGCTACACCTTC; CDR3: CSTTGTGGSGGYTF
size: NA; D: TRBD1; V: TRBV30; J: TRBJ2-7; DNA: TGTGCCTGGAGCTCGGACAGGCAGTACGAGCAGTACTTC; CDR3: CAWSSDRQYEQYF
size: NA; D: TRBD1; V: TRBV7-9; J: TRBJ2-1; DNA: TGTGCCAGCAGCCCCGGACAGGGGGCTAATCGGGCCGATGAGCAGTTCTTC; CDR3: CASSPGQGANRADEQFF